These T cell receptor beta chains were read from a single sample in a study of T-cell reconstitution after alpha-beta-depleted transplantation in children. TCRdb re-called the PCR reads through MiXCR, storing one row per CDR3 protein. Here the sample spans some 290,000 distinct CDR3 sequences, about 10% being singletons. The specimen was PBMCs from the stem cell graft donor, collected from the stem cell graft. The source is a human donor who donated a stem cell graft to a child with SCID. Both conserved end residues are part of each CDR3. D genes are given only for firm matches. Only some rows state a clone size, as once, few, many or a class for expanded clones.

-	-	TRBV29-1	TRBJ2-2	CSVAMYTGELFF	TGCAGCGTTGCGATGTACACCGGGGAGCTGTTTTTT
few	-	TRBV18	TRBJ1-1	CASSPLGEAIF	TGTGCCAGCTCACCACTGGGGGAGGCGATCTTT
few	-	TRBV20-1	TRBJ1-2	CSASILGSYGYTF	TGCAGTGCTAGTATTTTGGGATCCTATGGCTACACCTTC
-	-	TRBV6-1	TRBJ2-7	CASNPGVKWEQYF	TGTGCCAGCAACCCGGGCGTAAAGTGGGAGCAGTACTTC
many	-	TRBV7-2	TRBJ2-2	CASSLGLAGELFF	TGTGCCAGCAGCTTAGGACTAGCCGGGGAGCTGTTTTTT
-	-	TRBV4-2	TRBJ2-3	CASSPRTETSTDTQYF	TGTGCCAGCAGCCCACGGACAGAGACTAGCACAGATACGCAGTATTTT
many	-	TRBV12-3/TRBV12-4	TRBJ2-5	CASSPGPQETQYF	TGTGCCAGCAGTCCGGGGCCTCAAGAGACCCAGTACTTC
-	-	TRBV6-5	TRBJ1-6	CASSFTNRVGNSPLHF	TGTGCCAGCAGTTTCACCAACAGGGTGGGCAATTCACCCCTCCACTTT
-	-	TRBV5-5	TRBJ1-6	CASNEGGAYNSPLHF	TGTGCCAGCAATGAAGGAGGGGCCTATAATTCACCCCTCCACTTT
many	-	TRBV12-3/TRBV12-4	TRBJ2-1	CASSLGDLRQFF	TGTGCCAGCAGTTTAGGGGACTTGAGGCAGTTCTTC
few	-	TRBV5-1	TRBJ1-6	CASSLAGQGEATPLHF	TGCGCCAGCAGCTTGGCCGGTCAGGGAGAGGCGACACCCCTCCACTTT
few	-	TRBV9	TRBJ2-7	CASSVAPGTGYEQYF	TGTGCCAGCAGCGTAGCGCCCGGGACGGGCTACGAGCAGTACTTC
-	TRBD2	TRBV3-1	TRBJ2-4	CASRTSVDKNIQYF	TGTGCCAGCCGGACTAGCGTTGACAAAAACATTCAGTACTTC
-	-	TRBV24-1	TRBJ2-3	CATSDRTATDTQYF	TGTGCCACCAGTGACAGGACAGCTACAGATACGCAGTATTTT
many	-	TRBV6-5	TRBJ2-2	CASSRTVDTGELFF	TGTGCCAGCAGTAGGACAGTCGACACCGGGGAGCTGTTTTTT
many	-	TRBV12-3/TRBV12-4	TRBJ1-2	CASSLDSSNYGYTF	TGTGCCAGCAGTTTGGACAGTTCTAACTATGGCTACACCTTC
many	-	TRBV12-5	TRBJ2-5	CASGLIPGEAGIEETQYF	TGTGCTAGTGGTTTGATCCCGGGAGAGGCAGGTATCGAAGAGACCCAGTACTTC
-	-	TRBV6-5	TRBJ2-3	CASSYSIGRTDTQYF	TGTGCCAGCAGTTACTCTATTGGTCGTACAGATACGCAGTATTTT
few	-	TRBV7-9	TRBJ1-2	CASSSFGQRTNYGYTF	TGTGCCAGCAGCTCATTCGGACAGCGGACTAACTATGGCTACACCTTC
few	-	TRBV20-1	TRBJ2-5	CSARQGMETQYF	TGCAGTGCTAGACAGGGTATGGAGACCCAGTACTTC
-	-	TRBV3-1	TRBJ2-2	CASSQDWGAGELFF	TGTGCCAGCAGCCAAGATTGGGGGGCCGGGGAGCTGTTTTTT
few	-	TRBV10-3	TRBJ1-5	CAIRDGQIGQPQHF	TGTGCCATCAGGGACGGACAGATAGGACAGCCCCAGCATTTT
few	TRBD2	TRBV6-1	TRBJ2-1	CATLRPGTSGNEQFF	TGTGCCACCCTGAGGCCCGGGACTAGCGGCAATGAGCAGTTCTTC
many	-	TRBV5-1	TRBJ1-2	CASSLDSNYGYTF	TGTGCCAGCAGCTTGGACAGTAACTATGGCTACACCTTC
-	-	TRBV7-6	TRBJ2-3	CASSQYSVGATDTQYF	TGTGCCAGCAGCCAATACAGCGTGGGGGCGACAGATACGCAGTATTTT
-	-	TRBV19	TRBJ2-2	CASSIATGTGELFF	TGTGCCAGTAGTATAGCTACGGGCACCGGGGAGCTGTTTTTT
-	-	TRBV18	TRBJ2-7	CASSPASNSYEQYF	TGTGCCAGCTCACCGGCCAGCAACTCCTACGAGCAGTACTTC
few	-	TRBV5-5	TRBJ2-1	CASSLRFVGAYNEQFF	TGTGCCAGCAGCTTGCGTTTTGTAGGGGCCTACAATGAGCAGTTCTTC
few	TRBD1	TRBV29-1	TRBJ2-6	CSVTGTGDSGANVLTF	TGCAGCGTTACCGGGACAGGGGACTCTGGGGCCAACGTCCTGACTTTC
few	-	TRBV19	TRBJ2-2	CASSILDQPYTGELFF	TGTGCCAGTAGTATTCTGGACCAGCCTTACACCGGGGAGCTGTTTTTT
few	-	TRBV12-3/TRBV12-4	TRBJ2-7	CASSFVGSYEQYF	TGTGCCAGCAGTTTCGTCGGCAGCTACGAGCAGTACTTC
-	-	TRBV27	TRBJ2-1	CASTGPRGSNEQFF	TGTGCCAGCACTGGACCGAGAGGGAGCAATGAGCAGTTCTTC
-	-	TRBV5-1	TRBJ2-3	CASSRAADTQYF	TGCGCCAGCAGCCGTGCCGCAGATACGCAGTATTTT
few	-	TRBV10-3	TRBJ2-3	CAISELSGRLDTQYF	TGTGCCATCAGTGAGTTGAGTGGTCGTTTAGATACGCAGTATTTT
few	-	TRBV29-1	TRBJ1-2	CSVEVANYGYTF	TGCAGCGTTGAAGTGGCTAACTATGGCTACACCTTC
many	TRBD2	TRBV10-1	TRBJ2-5	CASSAGLAGIQETQYF	TGCGCCAGCAGTGCTGGACTAGCGGGGATCCAAGAGACCCAGTACTTC
many	-	TRBV27	TRBJ1-1	CASSGARNTEAFF	TGTGCCAGCTCGGGGGCCCGGAACACTGAAGCTTTCTTT
-	TRBD2	TRBV6-1	TRBJ2-1	CASRPPGGENEQFF	TGTGCCAGCAGACCTCCCGGGGGGGAAAATGAGCAGTTCTTC
-	-	TRBV7-9	TRBJ2-7	CASSGEGGYRSYEQYF	TGTGCCAGCAGCGGAGAGGGCGGATATCGATCCTACGAGCAGTACTTC
many	-	TRBV20-1	TRBJ2-1	CSAREAVEQFF	TGCAGTGCTAGAGAGGCAGTTGAGCAGTTCTTC
few	TRBD1	TRBV5-5	TRBJ1-5	CASSLAGQNNQPQHF	TGTGCCAGCAGCTTGGCGGGACAGAACAATCAGCCCCAGCATTTT
-	-	TRBV5-1	TRBJ1-1	CASSLLGQGGTEAFF	TGCGCCAGCAGCTTGCTTGGCCAAGGAGGCACTGAAGCTTTCTTT
few	-	TRBV7-9	TRBJ2-4	CASSPTGLVAKNIQYF	TGTGCCAGCAGCCCCACAGGGTTGGTAGCCAAAAACATTCAGTACTTC
-	TRBD2	TRBV24-1	TRBJ2-1	CATSDSTSTYNEQFF	TGTGCCACCAGTGATTCGACTAGCACCTACAATGAGCAGTTCTTC
few	-	TRBV7-8	TRBJ1-5	CASSSSMGNQPQHF	TGTGCCAGCAGCTCATCAATGGGCAATCAGCCCCAGCATTTT
few	TRBD1	TRBV9	TRBJ2-7	CASSIGQGFNEQYF	TGTGCCAGCAGCATTGGACAGGGATTCAACGAGCAGTACTTC
-	TRBD2	TRBV6-1	TRBJ2-1	CASSTGLDIGGQFF	TGTGCCAGCAGTACGGGACTAGATATCGGCGGGCAGTTCTTC
few	TRBD2	TRBV5-1	TRBJ2-7	CASSLGLAGTSYEQYF	TGCGCCAGCAGCTTGGGGCTAGCGGGGACCTCCTACGAGCAGTACTTC
-	TRBD1	TRBV6-5	TRBJ1-1	CASSFTGTVDTEAFF	TGTGCCAGCAGTTTCACAGGGACAGTTGACACTGAAGCTTTCTTT
-	TRBD1	TRBV27	TRBJ2-2	CATGQTLNTGELFF	TGTGCAACGGGACAGACCTTGAACACCGGGGAGCTGTTTTTT
-	TRBD1	TRBV6-6	TRBJ1-1	CASGGDRVGEAFF	TGTGCCAGCGGAGGAGACAGGGTCGGTGAAGCTTTCTTT
-	TRBD2	TRBV5-4	TRBJ2-3	CATIPGTSGATQYF	TGTGCCACCATTCCAGGGACTAGCGGGGCCACGCAGTATTTT
few	TRBD1	TRBV27	TRBJ1-6	CASSWSTQGNNSPLHF	TGTGCCAGCAGCTGGTCCACACAGGGGAATAATTCACCCCTCCACTTT
many	TRBD1	TRBV27	TRBJ2-3	CASRTGGLTDTQYF	TGTGCCAGCAGGACAGGGGGCTTAACAGATACGCAGTATTTT